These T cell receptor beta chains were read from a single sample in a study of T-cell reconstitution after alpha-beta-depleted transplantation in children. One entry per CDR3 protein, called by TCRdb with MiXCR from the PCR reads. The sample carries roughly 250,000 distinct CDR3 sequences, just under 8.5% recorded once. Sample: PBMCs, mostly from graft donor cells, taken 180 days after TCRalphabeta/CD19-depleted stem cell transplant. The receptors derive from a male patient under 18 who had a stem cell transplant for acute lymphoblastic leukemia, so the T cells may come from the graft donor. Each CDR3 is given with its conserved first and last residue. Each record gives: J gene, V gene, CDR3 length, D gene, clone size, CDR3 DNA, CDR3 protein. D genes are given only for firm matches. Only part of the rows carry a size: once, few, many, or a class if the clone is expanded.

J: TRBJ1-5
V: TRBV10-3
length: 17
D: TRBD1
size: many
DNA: TGTGCCATCAGTGAGTCGTGGACAGGGTCGGGCAATCAGCCCCAGCATTTT
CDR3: CAISESWTGSGNQPQHF

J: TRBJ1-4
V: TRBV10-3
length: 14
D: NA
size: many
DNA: TGTGCCATCAGTGCAAAAGCAACTAATGAAAAACTGTTTTTT
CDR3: CAISAKATNEKLFF

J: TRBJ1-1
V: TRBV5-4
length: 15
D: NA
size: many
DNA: TGTGCCAGCAGCTTGTCCGGGACGGGGAACACTGAAGCTTTCTTT
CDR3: CASSLSGTGNTEAFF

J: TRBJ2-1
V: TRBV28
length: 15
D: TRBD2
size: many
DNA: TGTGCCAGCAGTACCCCGGGACTAGCCTACAATGAGCAGTTCTTC
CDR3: CASSTPGLAYNEQFF

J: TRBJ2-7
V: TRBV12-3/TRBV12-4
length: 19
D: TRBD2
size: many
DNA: TGTGCCAGCAGTTTAGGCGTCTCGGGGACTAGCGGGAGGCGAGGCGAGCAGTACTTC
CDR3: CASSLGVSGTSGRRGEQYF

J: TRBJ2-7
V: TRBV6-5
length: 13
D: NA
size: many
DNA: TGTGCCAGCAGTTACCGTGGCAATTACGAGCAGTACTTC
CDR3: CASSYRGNYEQYF

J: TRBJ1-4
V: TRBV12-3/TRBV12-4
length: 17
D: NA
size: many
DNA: TGTGCCAGCAGTTTAAGGGAGGGCGGCGGAACTAATGAAAAACTGTTTTTT
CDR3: CASSLREGGGTNEKLFF

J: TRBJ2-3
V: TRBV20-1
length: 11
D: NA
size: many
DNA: TGCAGTGCTACCAGCACAGATACGCAGTATTTT
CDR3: CSATSTDTQYF

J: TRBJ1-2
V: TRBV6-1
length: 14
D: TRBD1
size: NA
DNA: TGTGCCAGCAGTACCCTCTACAGGGGCTATGGCTACACCTTC
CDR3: CASSTLYRGYGYTF

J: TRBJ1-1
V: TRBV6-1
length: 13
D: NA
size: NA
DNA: TGTGCCAGCAGTGAAGGGTTGAACACTGAAGCTTTCTTT
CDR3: CASSEGLNTEAFF

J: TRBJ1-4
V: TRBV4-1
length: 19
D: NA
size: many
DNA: TGCGCCAGCAGCCCTCTTTACCCCGGGCCGCGGAAATTAAATGAAAAACTGTTTTTT
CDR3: CASSPLYPGPRKLNEKLFF

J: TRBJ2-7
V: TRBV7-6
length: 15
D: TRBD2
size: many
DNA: TGTGCCAGCAGCTCCCCCGGGACTAGCGGATACGAGCAGTACTTC
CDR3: CASSSPGTSGYEQYF

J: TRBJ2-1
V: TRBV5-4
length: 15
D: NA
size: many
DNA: TGTGCCAGCAGCTCCGGAAGTCGGGGTGACAATGAGCAGTTCTTC
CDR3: CASSSGSRGDNEQFF

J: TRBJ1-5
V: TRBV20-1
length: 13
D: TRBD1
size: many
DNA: TGCAGTGGTTCGGGACAGGGGAATCAGCCCCAGCATTTT
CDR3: CSGSGQGNQPQHF

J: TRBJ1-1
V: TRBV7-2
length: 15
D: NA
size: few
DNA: TGTGCCAGCAGCCCCCGGGCCCTCCTGAACACTGAAGCTTTCTTT
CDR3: CASSPRALLNTEAFF

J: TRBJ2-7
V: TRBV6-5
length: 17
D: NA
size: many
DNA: TGTGCCAGCAGTTACTCACTAGCTTCAAACCTAGGCTACGAGCAGTACTTC
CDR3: CASSYSLASNLGYEQYF

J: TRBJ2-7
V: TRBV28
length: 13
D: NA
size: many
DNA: TGTGCCAGCGAGGACGATACAAGCTACGAGCAGTACTTC
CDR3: CASEDDTSYEQYF

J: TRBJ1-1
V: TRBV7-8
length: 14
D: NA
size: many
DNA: TGTGCCAGCAGCTTAACTCCAGTGAACACTGAAGCTTTCTTT
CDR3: CASSLTPVNTEAFF

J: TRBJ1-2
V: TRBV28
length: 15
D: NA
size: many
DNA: TGTGCCAGCAGTTTCTGGCTGACAGCTAACTATGGCTACACCTTC
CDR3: CASSFWLTANYGYTF

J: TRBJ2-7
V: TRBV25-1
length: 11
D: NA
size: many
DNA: TGTGCCAGCGTGGGGCCGGGAGAGCAGTACTTC
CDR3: CASVGPGEQYF

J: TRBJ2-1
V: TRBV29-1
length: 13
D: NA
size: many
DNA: TGCAGCGTTGAGGGCGGGAGAGGGGGGGAGCAGTTCTTC
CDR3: CSVEGGRGGEQFF

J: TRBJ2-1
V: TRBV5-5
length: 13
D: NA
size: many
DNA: TGTGCCAGCAGCTTGCAAACTTCACTTGAGCAGTTCTTC
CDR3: CASSLQTSLEQFF

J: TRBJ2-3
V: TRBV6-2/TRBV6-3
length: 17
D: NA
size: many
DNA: TGTGCCAGCAATGACTTGACCGGGATTTTTGACACAGATACGCAGTATTTT
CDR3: CASNDLTGIFDTDTQYF

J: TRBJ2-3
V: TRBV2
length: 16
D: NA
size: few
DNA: TGTGCCAGCAGTGAATGGGGACCTCGGGGCACAGATACGCAGTATTTT
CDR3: CASSEWGPRGTDTQYF

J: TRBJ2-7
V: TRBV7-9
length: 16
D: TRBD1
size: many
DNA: TGTGCCAGCAGCTTACGCGAGACAGGGAAAAGCTACGAGCAGTACTTC
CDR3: CASSLRETGKSYEQYF

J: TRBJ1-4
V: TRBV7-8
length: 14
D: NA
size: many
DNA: TGTGCCAGCAGCCCCCTGGCCTCTGTAGGAAAACTGTTTTTT
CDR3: CASSPLASVGKLFF

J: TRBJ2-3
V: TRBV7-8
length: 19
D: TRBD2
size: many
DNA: TGTGCCAGCAGTCGAACTTCTAGCGGGGCCTCCTGGAGGTTTGATACGCAGTATTTT
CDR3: CASSRTSSGASWRFDTQYF

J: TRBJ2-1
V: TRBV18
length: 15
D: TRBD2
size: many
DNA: TGTGCCAGCTCACCAACTAGCGCCGAGGGTAATGAGCAGTTCTTC
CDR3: CASSPTSAEGNEQFF

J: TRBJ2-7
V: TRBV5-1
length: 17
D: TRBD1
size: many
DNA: TGCGCCAGCAGCCCCCAGGGACAGGGGGTCCTTTCCTACGAGCAGTACTTC
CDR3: CASSPQGQGVLSYEQYF

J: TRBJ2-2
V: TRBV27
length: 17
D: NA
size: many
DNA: TGTGCCAGCAGTCCACGGTGGGGGGCACCCGTAACCGGGGAGCTGTTTTTT
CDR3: CASSPRWGAPVTGELFF

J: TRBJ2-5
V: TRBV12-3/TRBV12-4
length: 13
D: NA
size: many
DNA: TGTGCCAGCAACCTCAGGGCCCAAGAGACCCAGTACTTC
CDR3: CASNLRAQETQYF

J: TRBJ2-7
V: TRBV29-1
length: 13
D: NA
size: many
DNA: TGCAGCGTTGAGGGCAGGGGGGTTGACGAGCAGTACTTC
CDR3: CSVEGRGVDEQYF